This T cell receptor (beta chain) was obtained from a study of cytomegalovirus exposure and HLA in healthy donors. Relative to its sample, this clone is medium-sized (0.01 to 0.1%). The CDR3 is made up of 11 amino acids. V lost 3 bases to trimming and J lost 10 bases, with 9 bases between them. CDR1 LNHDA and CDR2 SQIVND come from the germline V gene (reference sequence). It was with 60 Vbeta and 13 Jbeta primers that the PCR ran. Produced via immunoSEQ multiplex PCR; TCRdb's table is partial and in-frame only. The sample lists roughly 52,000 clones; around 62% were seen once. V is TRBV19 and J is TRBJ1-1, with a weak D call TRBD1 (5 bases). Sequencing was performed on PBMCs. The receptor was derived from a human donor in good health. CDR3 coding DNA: TGTGCCAGTAGTATCAGGGATGTAGCTTTCTTT. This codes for CASSIRDVAFF.